This TCR beta chain was identified in a study of blood T cell repertoires in COVID-19. For the study at large: Acute-phase and convalescent COVID-19 samples originated in the United States, Italy and Spain. In each case, the material was cDNA or gDNA derived from T cells, B-cell-depleted T cells, or PBMCs.

The count of this clone is one. The CDR3 totals 16 residues. The germline gives CDR1 MNHEY, CDR2 SVGAGI. The V and J ends lost 1 base and 7 bases, in that order; junction bases with no gene match: 10. Original analysis: Using reference gene primer amplification, nucleated cell counts were estimated. Sequenced by immunoSEQ multiplex PCR; TCRdb stores in-frame clones only, minus some. The D gene and trimming were derived from the DNA, and the V and J assignments and clone size from that table. In the table there are more than 150,000 clones, approximately 92% of which are singletons. The receptor was derived from a woman aged 40-49 years with acute or convalescent COVID-19. The chain carries TRBV6-5 and TRBJ2-1; 7 bases align to TRBD2. Sequences were obtained from peripheral blood. The CDR3: CASSYFAGDKMNEQFF. Written as DNA, the CDR3 is TGTGCCAGCAGTTACTTTGCGGGAGATAAGATGAATGAGCAGTTCTTC.